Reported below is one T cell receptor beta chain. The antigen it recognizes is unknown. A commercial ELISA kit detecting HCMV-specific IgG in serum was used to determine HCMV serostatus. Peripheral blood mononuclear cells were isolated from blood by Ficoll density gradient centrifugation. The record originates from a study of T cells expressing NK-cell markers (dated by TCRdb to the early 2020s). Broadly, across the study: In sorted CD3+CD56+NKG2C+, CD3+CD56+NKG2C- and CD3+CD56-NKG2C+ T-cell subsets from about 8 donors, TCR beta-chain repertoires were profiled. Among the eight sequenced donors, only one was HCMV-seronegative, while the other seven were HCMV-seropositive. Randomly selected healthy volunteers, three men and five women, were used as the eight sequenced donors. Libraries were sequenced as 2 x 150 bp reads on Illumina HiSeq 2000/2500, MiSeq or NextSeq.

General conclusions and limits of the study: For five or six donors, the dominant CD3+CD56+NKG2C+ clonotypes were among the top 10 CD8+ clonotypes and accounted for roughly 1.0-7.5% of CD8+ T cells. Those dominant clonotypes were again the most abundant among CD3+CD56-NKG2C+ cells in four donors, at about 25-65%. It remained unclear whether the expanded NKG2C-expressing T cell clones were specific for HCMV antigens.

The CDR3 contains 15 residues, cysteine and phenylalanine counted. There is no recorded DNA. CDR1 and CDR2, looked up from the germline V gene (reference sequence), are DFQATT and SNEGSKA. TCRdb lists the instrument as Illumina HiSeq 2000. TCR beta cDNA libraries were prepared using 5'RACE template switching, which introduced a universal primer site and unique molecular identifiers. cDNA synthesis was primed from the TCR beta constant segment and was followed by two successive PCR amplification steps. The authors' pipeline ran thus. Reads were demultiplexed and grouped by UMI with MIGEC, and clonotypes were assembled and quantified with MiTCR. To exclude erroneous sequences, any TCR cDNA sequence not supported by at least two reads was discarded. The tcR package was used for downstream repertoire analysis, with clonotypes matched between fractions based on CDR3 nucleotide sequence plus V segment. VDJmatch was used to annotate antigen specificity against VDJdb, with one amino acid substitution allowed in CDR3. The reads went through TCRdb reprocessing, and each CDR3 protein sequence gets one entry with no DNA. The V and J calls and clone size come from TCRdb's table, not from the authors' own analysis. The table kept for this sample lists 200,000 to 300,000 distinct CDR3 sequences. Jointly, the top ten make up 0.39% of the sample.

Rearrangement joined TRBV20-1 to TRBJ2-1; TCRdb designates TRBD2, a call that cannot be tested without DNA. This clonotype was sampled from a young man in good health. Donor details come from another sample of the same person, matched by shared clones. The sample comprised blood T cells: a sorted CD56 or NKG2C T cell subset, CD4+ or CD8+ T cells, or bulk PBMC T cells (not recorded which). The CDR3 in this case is CSAQQLARAYNEQFF.